One T cell receptor (beta chain) is described in this entry. In this sample, this clonotype turned up many times. Its antigen is not yet known. There are no base qualities to consult, and no much larger clone falls within one base. The label giving this sample's time point can be read as: persistent/refractory GD, antithyroid drugs over 5 years with positive TRAb. For both TCR sequencing and RNA sequencing, RNA was extracted from PBMCs in TRIzol. Graves' disease was diagnosed according to American Thyroid Association guidelines. Recruitment of patients was carried out at an endocrinology department in Xi'an, China. Each patient gave roughly 8.4 milliliters of peripheral blood, collected in an EDTA anticoagulant tube. PBMCs were isolated by Ficoll Paque Plus density gradient separation without further T cell sorting. An Agilent 2100 Bioanalyzer and agarose gel were used to check RNA quality, and a NanoDrop 2000 was used to measure RNA concentration.

This specimen comes from a study of regulatory T cells in long-lasting Graves disease (dated by TCRdb to about 2021). About the full investigation: To count as having persistent Graves' disease, a patient had to have received antithyroid drug treatment for over 5 years with TSH receptor autoantibodies remaining persistently positive. Peripheral blood TCR sequencing and RNA sequencing compared persistent Graves' disease patients with newly diagnosed Graves' disease patients. On average, persistent Graves' disease patients in the clinical cohort had been on antithyroid drugs for eight to twelve years. The study was conducted in China and was registered as a clinical trial. A total of 35 or so samples underwent TCR sequencing: around 13 from persistent and roughly 20 from newly diagnosed Graves' disease patients.

The V end loses 7 bases and the J end loses 4 bases, and a stretch of 13 bases separates them. Counted from cysteine to phenylalanine, this CDR3 has 13 amino acids. The retained sequence is limited to the CDR3, 39 bases, with the frame set at the first base. CDR1 and CDR2 (SEHNR, FQNEAQ) derive from the germline V gene (reference sequence). Receptor amplification or capture employed multiplex PCR. The listed sequencing device is Illumina HiSeq 4000. CDR3 regions were amplified by Arm-PCR with iRepertoire HTBI primers to construct TCR beta libraries. Before sequencing, the PCR products underwent gel purification. For the original study's pipeline: Across samples, some 62 TRBV and 13 to 15 TRBJ segments were identified and used for gene usage analysis of CDR3 amino acid clonotypes. COPE and FqMerger were used to merge filtered high-quality paired reads into contigs. Contigs were aligned with BLAST to IMGT TRBV, TRBD and TRBJ reference genes, and CDR3 was defined per IMGT. Highly expanded clones were defined as clonotypes with a frequency above 0.1%. Shannon entropy was used to measure repertoire diversity, and the Gini coefficient was used to measure V-J evenness. Public clonotypes were defined as clonotypes shared by more than one individual. In-frame beta chains were kept once TCRdb had trimmed the public reads at Q25 with fastp and called clones with MiXCR. Duplicate CDR3 protein sequences are folded into a single record with the most common DNA and genes. The V and J calls here are based on TCRdb, not the publication. For this sample there are around 450,000 distinct CDR3 sequences; 20% to 25% appear just once. The biggest ten clones account for approximately 6.4% of the sample.

What the authors observed across the whole study: As a limitation, the authors acknowledged that the small sample size may reduce accuracy. More public clonotypes were shared among persistent patients (2,741) than among newly diagnosed patients (roughly 1,000). Compared with newly diagnosed patients, persistent Graves' disease patients had lower TCR Shannon entropy and fewer highly expanded clones, which suggests clonal expansion. Persistent disease showed preferential use of TRBV28, TRBJ1-2 and TRBJ2-5, whereas newly diagnosed disease favored TRBV20-1 and TRBJ2-1. Sequencing and analysis were limited to the TCR beta chain. The study examined only peripheral blood because the primary lesion, thyroid tissue, could not be accessed.

The rearrangement combines TRBV7-9 with TRBJ2-5; no D gene can be assigned with confidence. The receptor comes from a female donor with Graves disease. Material: peripheral blood mononuclear cells (PBMCs), obtained when the disease was refractory, from a patient treated with antithyroid drugs. The CDR3 has the sequence CASKSGPGETQYF. At the DNA level, the sequence is TGTGCCAGCAAGTCTGGGCCGGGAGAGACCCAGTACTTC.